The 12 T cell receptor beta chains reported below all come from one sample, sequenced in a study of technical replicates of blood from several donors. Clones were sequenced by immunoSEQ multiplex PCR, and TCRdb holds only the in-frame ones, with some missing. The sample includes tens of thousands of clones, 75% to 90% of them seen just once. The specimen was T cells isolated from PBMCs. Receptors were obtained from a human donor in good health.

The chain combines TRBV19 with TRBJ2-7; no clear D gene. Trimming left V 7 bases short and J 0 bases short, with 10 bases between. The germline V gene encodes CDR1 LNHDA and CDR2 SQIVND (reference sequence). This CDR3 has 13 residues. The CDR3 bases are TGTGCCAGTACCTCGACGGGCTCCTACGAGCAGTACTTC. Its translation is CASTSTGSYEQYF.

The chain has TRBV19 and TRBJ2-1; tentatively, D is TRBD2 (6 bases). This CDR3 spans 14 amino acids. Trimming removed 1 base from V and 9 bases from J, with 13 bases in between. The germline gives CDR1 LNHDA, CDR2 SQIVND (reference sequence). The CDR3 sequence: CASSIGREWGEQFF. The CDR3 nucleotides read TGTGCCAGTAGTATAGGTCGGGAGTGGGGTGAGCAGTTCTTC.

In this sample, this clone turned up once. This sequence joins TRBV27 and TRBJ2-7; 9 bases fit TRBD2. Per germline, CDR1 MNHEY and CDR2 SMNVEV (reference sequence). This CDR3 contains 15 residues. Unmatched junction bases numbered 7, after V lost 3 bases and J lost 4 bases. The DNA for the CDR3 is TGTGCCAGCAGTTTGGGAGGTAGCGGGAGTTACGAGCAGTACTTC. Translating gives CASSLGGSGSYEQYF.

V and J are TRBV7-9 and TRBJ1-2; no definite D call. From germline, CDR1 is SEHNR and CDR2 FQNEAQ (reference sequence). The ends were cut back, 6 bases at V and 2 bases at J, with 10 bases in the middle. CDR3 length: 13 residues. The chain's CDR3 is CASRPSLNYGYTF. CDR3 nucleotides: TGTGCCAGCAGACCTAGTCTCAACTATGGCTACACCTTC.

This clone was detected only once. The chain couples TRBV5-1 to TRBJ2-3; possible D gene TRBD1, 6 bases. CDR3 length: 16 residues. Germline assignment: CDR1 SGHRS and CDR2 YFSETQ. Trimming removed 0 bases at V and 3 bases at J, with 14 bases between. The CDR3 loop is CASSLEEQGWTDTQYF. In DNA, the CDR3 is TGCGCCAGCAGCTTGGAGGAACAGGGTTGGACAGATACGCAGTATTTT.

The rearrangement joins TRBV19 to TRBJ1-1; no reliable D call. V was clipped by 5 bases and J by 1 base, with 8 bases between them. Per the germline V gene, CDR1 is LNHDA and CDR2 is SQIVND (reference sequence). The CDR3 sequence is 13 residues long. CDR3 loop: CASSFKQNTEAFF. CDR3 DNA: TGTGCCAGTAGTTTTAAACAGAACACTGAAGCTTTCTTT.

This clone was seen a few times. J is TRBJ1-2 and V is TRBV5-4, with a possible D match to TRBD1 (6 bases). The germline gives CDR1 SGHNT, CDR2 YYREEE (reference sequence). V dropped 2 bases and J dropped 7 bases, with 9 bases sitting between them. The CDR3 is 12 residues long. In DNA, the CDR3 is TGTGCCAGCAGCTTACAGGGACCTGGCTACACCTTC. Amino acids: CASSLQGPGYTF.

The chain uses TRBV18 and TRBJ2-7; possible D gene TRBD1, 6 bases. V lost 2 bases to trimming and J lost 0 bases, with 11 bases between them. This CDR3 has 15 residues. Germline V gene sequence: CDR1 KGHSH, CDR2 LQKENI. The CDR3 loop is CASSPGTQSSYEQYF. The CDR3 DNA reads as TGTGCCAGCTCACCAGGGACACAGAGCTCCTACGAGCAGTACTTC.

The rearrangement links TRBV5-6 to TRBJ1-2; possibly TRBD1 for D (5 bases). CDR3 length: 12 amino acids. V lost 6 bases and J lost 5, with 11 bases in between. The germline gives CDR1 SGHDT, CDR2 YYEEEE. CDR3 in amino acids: CASTRGTYGYTF. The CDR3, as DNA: TGTGCCAGCACCCGTGGGACTTATGGCTACACCTTC.

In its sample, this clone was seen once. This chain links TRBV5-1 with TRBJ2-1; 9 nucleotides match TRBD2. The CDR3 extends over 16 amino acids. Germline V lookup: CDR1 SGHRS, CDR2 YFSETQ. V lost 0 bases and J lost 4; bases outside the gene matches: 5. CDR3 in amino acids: CASSLEGGRGYNEQFF. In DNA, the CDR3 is TGCGCCAGCAGCTTGGAGGGCGGGAGGGGATACAATGAGCAGTTCTTC.

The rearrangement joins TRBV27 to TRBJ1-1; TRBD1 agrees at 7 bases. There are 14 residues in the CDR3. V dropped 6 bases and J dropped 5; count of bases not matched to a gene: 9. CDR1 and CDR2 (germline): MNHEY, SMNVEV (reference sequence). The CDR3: CASRELTGVTEAFF. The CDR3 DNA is TGTGCCAGCAGAGAACTCACAGGGGTTACTGAAGCTTTCTTT.

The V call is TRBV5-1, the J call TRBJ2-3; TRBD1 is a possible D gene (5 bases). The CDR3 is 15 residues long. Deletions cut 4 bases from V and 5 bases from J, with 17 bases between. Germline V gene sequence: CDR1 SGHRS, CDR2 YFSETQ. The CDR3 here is CASSRARDTGDTQYF. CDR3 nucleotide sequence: TGCGCCAGCAGCAGGGCCAGGGATACGGGAGATACGCAGTATTTT. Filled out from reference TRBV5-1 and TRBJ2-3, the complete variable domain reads KAGVTQTPRYLIKTRGQQVTLSCSPISGHRSVSWYQQTPGQGLQFLFEYFSETQRNKGNFPGRFSGRQFSNSRSEMNVSTLELGDSALYLCASSRARDTGDTQYFGPGTRLTVL.